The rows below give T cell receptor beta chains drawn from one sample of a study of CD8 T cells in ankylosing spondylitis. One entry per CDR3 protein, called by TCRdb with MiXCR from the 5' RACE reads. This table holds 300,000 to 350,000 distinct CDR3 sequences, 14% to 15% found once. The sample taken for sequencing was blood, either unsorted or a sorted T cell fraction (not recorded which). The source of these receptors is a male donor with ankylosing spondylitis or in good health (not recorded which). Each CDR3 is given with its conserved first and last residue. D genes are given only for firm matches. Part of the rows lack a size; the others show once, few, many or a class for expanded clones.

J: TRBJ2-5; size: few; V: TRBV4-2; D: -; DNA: TGTGCCAGCAGCCGGGGGAGGCTAGCCGAAAAGACCCAGTACTTC; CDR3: CASSRGRLAEKTQYF
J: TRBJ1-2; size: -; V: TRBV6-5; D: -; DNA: TGTGCCAGCAGTTACTCCGGGGGCAGGGGCTACACCTTC; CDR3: CASSYSGGRGYTF
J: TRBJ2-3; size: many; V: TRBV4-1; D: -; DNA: TGCGCCAGCAGCCAAGATTCTCCGGCAGATACGCAGTATTTT; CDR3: CASSQDSPADTQYF
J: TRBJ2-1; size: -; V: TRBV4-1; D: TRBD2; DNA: TGCGCCAGCAGCCAAGAATACAGCGGGGGCCCCGGGGGTGAGCAGTTCTTC; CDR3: CASSQEYSGGPGGEQFF
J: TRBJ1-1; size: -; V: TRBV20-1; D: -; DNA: TGCAGTGCTAGAGAGAGGGCGCGGAACACTGAAGCTTTCTTT; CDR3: CSARERARNTEAFF
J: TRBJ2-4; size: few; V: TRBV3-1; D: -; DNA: TGTGCCAGCAGCCAAGCGGTTGCCAAAAACATTCAGTACTTC; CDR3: CASSQAVAKNIQYF
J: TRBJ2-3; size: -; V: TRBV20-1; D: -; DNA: TGCAGTGCCCTGTCTTCGGCAGATACGCAGTATTTT; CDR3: CSALSSADTQYF
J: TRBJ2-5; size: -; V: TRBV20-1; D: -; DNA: TGCAGTGCTAGGACTCTGAGGACGTTTCAAGAGACCCAGTACTTC; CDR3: CSARTLRTFQETQYF
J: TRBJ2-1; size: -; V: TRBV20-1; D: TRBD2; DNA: TGCAGTGCTGGGACTAGCGGGAGCACCTACAATGAGCAGTTCTTC; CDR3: CSAGTSGSTYNEQFF
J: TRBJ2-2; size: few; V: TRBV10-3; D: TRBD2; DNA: TGTGCCGTTCGACTAGCGGGGAGGTCTAACGGGGAGCTGTTTTTT; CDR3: CAVRLAGRSNGELFF
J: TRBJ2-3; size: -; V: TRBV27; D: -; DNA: TGTGCCAGCAGCGGGGTAAGGAGGAGGGAAGATACGCAGTATTTT; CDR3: CASSGVRRREDTQYF
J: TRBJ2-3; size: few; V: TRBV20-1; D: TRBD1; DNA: TGCAGTGCTAGAGCGGGGACAGGGAGAGATACGCAGTATTTT; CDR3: CSARAGTGRDTQYF
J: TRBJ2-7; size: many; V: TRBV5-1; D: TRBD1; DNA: TGCGCCAGCAGCAATCGGGACAGGCTACTTACCTACGAGCAGTACTTC; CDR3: CASSNRDRLLTYEQYF
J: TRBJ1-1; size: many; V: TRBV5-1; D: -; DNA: TGCGCCAGCAGCCCGTCGGGGGCGAGGACTGAAGCTTTCTTT; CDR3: CASSPSGARTEAFF
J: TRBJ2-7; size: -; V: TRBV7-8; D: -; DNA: TGTGCCAGCAGCCACAGGGCCCAGGGCGAGCAGTACTTC; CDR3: CASSHRAQGEQYF
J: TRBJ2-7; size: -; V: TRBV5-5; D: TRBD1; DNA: TGTGCCAGCAGCTTGGGGACCGGGACAGGTAGCTCCTACGAGCAGTACTTC; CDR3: CASSLGTGTGSSYEQYF
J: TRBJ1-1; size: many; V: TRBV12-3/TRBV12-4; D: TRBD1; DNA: TGTGCCAGCAGTCATCGGGACAGGGGGAACACTGAAGCTTTCTTT; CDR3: CASSHRDRGNTEAFF